A few counts support the clone carrying this T cell receptor beta chain. This entry is derived from a study of tumor-infiltrating lymphocytes in primary liver carcinoma. Production of TCR beta cDNA used around 500 ng total RNA together with a constant-region primer. Sequencing libraries for TCR beta derived from three nested multiplex PCR rounds that used slightly modified ARM-PCR. The opening two PCR rounds, ten to eleven cycles each, paired TRBV1-TRBV30 forward primers with a C-beta reverse primer. TCRdb itself ran the multiplex PCR reads through MiXCR, one entry per CDR3 protein. In the table there are tens of thousands of distinct CDR3 sequences, 72% of which are singletons. The tissue used was unsorted bulk material of about 19-30 mg. RNA and DNA were co-extracted from it with the AllPrep DNA/RNA mini kit. Trimming cost V 3 bases and J 8 bases, with 20 bases left between them. The germline CDR1 and CDR2 sequences are MNHEY and SVGAGI. The CDR3 is 16 residues long.

Input material: liver tumor tissue from sampling region 1. Subset reported: tumor region T1, superior pole. The TCR sequence derives from a man aged 40-50 years with primary liver carcinoma and hepatitis B virus infection. This chain uses TRBV6-5 with TRBJ2-1; possible D gene TRBD2, 6 bases. The CDR3 nucleotides are TGTGCCAGCAGTTATAGCGGCGATCCAGAGGCATATGAGCAGTTCTTC. Its protein product is CASSYSGDPEAYEQFF.